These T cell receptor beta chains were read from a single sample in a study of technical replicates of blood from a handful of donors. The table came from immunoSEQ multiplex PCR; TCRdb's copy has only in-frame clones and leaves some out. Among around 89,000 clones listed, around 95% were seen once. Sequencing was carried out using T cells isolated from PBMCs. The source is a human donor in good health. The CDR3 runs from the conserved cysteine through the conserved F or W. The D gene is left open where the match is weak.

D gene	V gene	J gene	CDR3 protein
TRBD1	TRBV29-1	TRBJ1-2	CSVEDRGTNYGYTF
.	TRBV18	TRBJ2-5	CASSPTTPTETQYF
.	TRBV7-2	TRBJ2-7	CASSSYLVEREQYF
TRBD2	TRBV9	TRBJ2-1	CASSVGAGPLYNEQFF
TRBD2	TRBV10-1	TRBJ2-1	CASSERRTSRSSYNEQFF
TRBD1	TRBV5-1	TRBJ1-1	CASSFKGQGWNTEAFF
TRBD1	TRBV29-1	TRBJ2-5	CSARQGLETQYF
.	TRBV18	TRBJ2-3	CASSQVVDTQYF
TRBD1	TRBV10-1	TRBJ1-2	CASSPDRVYGYTF
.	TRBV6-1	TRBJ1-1	CASSQGDRNTEAFF
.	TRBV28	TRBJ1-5	CASRDTGAIYSNQPQHF
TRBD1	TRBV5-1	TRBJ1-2	CASSPPEGAHPGYTF
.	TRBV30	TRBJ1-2	CAWSVFLGYTF
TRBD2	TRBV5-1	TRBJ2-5	CASSSVTSGGAETQYF
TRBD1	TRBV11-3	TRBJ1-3	CASSTGTGAGNTIYF
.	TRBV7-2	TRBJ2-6	CASPSIGAGPRSGANVLTF
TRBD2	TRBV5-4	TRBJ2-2	CASSLALAGVDTGELFF